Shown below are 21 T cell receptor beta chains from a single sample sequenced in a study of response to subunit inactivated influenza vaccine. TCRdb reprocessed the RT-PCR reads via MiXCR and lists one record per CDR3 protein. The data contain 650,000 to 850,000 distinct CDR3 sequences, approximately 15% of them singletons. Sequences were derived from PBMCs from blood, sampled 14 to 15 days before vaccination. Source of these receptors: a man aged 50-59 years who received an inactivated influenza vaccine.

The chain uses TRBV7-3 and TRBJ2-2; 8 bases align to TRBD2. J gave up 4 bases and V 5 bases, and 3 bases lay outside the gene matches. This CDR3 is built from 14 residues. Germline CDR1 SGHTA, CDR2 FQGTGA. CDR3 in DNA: TGTGCCAGCAGCCCGGGACTAGGCACCGGGGAGCTGTTTTTT. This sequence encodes CASSPGLGTGELFF.

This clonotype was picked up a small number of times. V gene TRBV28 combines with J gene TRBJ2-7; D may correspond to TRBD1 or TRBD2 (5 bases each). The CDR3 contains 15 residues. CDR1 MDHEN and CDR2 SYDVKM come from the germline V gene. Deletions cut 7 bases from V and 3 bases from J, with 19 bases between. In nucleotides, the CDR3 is TGTGCCAGCACCGCAGGGACCAACCTAGTCTACGAGCAGTACTTC. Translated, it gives CASTAGTNLVYEQYF.

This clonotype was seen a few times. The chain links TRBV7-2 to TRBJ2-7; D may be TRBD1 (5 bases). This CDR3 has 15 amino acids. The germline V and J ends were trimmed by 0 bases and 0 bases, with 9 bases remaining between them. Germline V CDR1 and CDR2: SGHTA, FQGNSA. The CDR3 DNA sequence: TGTGCCAGCAGCTTAGCGGTACAGGTCTCCTACGAGCAGTACTTC. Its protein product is CASSLAVQVSYEQYF.

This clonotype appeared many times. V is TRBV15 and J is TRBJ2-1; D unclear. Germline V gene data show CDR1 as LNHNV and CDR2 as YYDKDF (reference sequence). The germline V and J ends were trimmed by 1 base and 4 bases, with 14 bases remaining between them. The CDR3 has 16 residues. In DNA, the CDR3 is TGTGCCACCAGCAGAGCCCCCCCCGGCAGTTACAATGAGCAGTTCTTC. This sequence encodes CATSRAPPGSYNEQFF.

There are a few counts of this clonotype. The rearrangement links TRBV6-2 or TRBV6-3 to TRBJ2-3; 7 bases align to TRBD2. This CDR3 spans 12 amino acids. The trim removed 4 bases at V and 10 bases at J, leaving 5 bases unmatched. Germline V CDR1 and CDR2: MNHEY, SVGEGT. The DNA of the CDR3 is TGTGCCAGCAGTTCGGCGGGAGAGGCGCAGTATTTT. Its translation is CASSSAGEAQYF.

The DNA of the CDR3 is TGCAGTGCTAGTTCCACAGGTCACATGTCCGAGCAGTACTTC. Translating gives CSASSTGHMSEQYF. The chain is built from TRBV20-1 and TRBJ2-7, with D maybe TRBD1 (5 bases). From germline, CDR1 is DFQATT and CDR2 SNEGSKA (reference sequence). Trimming took off 3 bases at V and 6 bases at J, with 18 bases between the two ends. The CDR3 sequence is 14 residues long.

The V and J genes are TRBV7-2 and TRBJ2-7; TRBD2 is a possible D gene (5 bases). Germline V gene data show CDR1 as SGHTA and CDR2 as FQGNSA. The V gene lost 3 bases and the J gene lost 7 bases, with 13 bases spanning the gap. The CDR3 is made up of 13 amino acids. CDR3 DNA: TGTGCCAGCAGCTTCCCCCACTGGGAGGAGCAGTACTTC. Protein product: CASSFPHWEEQYF.

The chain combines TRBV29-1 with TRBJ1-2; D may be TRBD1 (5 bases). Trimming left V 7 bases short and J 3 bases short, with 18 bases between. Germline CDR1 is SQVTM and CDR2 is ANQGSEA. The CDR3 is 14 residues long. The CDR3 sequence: CSAGAGGGDYGYTF. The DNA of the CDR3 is TGCAGCGCCGGAGCGGGGGGAGGGGACTATGGCTACACCTTC.

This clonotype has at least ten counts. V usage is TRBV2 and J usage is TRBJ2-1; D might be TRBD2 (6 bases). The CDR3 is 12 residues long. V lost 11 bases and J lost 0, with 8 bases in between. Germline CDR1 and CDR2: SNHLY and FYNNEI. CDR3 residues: CAHGGSYNEQFF. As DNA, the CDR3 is TGTGCCCACGGGGGCTCCTACAATGAGCAGTTCTTC.

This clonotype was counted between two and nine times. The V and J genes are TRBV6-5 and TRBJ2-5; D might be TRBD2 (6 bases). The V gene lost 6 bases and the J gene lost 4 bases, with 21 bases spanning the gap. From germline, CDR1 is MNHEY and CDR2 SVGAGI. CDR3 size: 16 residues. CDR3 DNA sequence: TGTGCCAGCAGATCTCGACTAGGGGAGGTTCGAGAGACCCAGTACTTC. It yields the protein CASRSRLGEVRETQYF.

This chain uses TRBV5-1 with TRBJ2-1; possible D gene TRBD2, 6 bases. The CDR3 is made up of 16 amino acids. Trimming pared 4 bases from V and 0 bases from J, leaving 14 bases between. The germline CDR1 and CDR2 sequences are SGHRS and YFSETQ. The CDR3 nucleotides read TGCGCCAGCAGCCGCGAGGACGGGAGCTCCTACAATGAGCAGTTCTTC. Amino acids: CASSREDGSSYNEQFF.

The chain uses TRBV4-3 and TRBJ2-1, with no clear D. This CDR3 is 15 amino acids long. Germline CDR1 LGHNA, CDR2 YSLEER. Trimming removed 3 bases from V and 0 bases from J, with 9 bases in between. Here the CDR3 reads CASSHQKSSYNEQFF. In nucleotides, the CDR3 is TGCGCCAGCAGCCACCAGAAGAGCTCCTACAATGAGCAGTTCTTC.

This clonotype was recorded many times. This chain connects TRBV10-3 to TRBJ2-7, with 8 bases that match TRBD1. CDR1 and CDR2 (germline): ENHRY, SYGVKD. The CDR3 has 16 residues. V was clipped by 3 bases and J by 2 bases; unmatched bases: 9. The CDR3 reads CAISDSGTGSTYEQYF. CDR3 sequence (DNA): TGTGCCATCAGTGACTCCGGGACAGGATCGACCTACGAGCAGTACTTC.

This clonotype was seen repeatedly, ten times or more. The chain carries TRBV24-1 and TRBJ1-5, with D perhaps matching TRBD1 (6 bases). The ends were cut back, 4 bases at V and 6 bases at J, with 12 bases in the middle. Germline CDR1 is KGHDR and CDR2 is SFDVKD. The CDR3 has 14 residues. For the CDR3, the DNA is TGTGCCACCAGTGACAACAGGGTTTTTCAGCCCCAGCATTTT. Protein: CATSDNRVFQPQHF.

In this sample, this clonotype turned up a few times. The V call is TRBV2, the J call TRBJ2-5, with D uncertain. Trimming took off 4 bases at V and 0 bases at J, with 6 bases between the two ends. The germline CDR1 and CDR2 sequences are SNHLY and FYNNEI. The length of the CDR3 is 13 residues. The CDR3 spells CASSVGNQETQYF. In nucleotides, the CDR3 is TGTGCCAGCAGTGTTGGAAACCAAGAGACCCAGTACTTC.

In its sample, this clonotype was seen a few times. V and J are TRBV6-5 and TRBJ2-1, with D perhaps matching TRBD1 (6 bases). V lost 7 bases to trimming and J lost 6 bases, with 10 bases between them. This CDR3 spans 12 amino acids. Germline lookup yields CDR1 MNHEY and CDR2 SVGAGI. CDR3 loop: CASTGARNEQFF. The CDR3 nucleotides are TGTGCCAGCACAGGGGCCCGCAATGAGCAGTTCTTC.

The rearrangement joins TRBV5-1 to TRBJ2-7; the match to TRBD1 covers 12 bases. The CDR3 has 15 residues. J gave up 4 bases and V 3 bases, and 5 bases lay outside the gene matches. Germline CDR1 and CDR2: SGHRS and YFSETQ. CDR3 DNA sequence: TGCGCCAGCAGCTCAGCGGGACAGGGGGCTTACGAGCAGTACTTC. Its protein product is CASSSAGQGAYEQYF.

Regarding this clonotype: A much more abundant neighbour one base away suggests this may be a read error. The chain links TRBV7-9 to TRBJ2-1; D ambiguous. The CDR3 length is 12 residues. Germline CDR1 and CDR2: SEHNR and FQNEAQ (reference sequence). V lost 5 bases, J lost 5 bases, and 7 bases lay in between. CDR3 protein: CASSAVDNEQFF. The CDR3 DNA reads TGTGCCAGCAGCGCCGTCGACAATGAGCAGTTCTTC.

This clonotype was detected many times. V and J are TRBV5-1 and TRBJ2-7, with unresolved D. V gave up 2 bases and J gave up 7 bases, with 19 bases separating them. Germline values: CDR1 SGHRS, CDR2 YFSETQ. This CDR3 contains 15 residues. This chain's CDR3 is CASSFYELDRVEQYF. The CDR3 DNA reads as TGCGCCAGCAGCTTCTACGAATTGGACCGAGTTGAGCAGTACTTC.

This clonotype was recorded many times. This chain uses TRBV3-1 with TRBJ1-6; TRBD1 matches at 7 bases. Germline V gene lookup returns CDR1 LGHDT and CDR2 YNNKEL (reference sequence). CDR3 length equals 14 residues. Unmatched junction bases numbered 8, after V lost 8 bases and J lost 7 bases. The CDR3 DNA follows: TGTGCCAGCGGAGCAGGGGGACGGAATTCACCCCTCCACTTT. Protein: CASGAGGRNSPLHF.

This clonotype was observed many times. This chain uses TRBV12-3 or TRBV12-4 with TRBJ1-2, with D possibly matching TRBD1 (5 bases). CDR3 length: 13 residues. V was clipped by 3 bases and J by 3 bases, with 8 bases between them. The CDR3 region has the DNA TGTGCCAGCAGTTTTGACAGTTACTATGGCTACACCTTC. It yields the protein CASSFDSYYGYTF.